What follows are 10 T cell receptor beta chains derived from one specimen sequenced in a study of glioma-infiltrating T cells after dendritic cell vaccination. Data came from immunoSEQ multiplex PCR; TCRdb stores just in-frame clones and leaves some out. The data show tens of thousands of clones, more than 80% seen once. Described time point: after dendritic cell vaccination, including at tumor progression/relapse. The sequences come from blood, collected after dendritic cell vaccination. The receptors come from a human donor with glioblastoma.

This chain connects TRBV5-1 to TRBJ2-1, with 14 bases aligning to TRBD2. V shed 4 bases and J 1 base; nucleotides not matched to a gene: 4. The CDR3 sequence is 17 residues long. The V gene's germline CDR1 is SGHRS and CDR2 YFSETQ. The CDR3 sequence is CASSPGLAGESYNEQFF. The CDR3 nucleotides read TGCGCCAGCAGCCCGGGACTAGCGGGAGAATCCTACAATGAGCAGTTCTTC.

The chain is built from TRBV10-1 and TRBJ1-2; a possible D gene is TRBD1 (6 bases). CDR3 length equals 14 residues. Trimming removed 7 bases at V and 0 bases at J, with 12 bases between. Germline V gene lookup returns CDR1 WNHNN and CDR2 SYGVQD (reference sequence). In nucleotides, the CDR3 is TGCGCCAGCATTTCCGACAGGTCTAACTATGGCTACACCTTC. Translating gives CASISDRSNYGYTF.

The rearrangement uses TRBV7-2 and TRBJ1-1; no definite D call. CDR1 SGHTA and CDR2 FQGNSA come from the germline V gene. Deletions cut 2 bases from V and 0 bases from J, with 13 bases between. The CDR3 is 16 residues long. The CDR3 is CASSLRELRVNTEAFF. The DNA for the CDR3 is TGTGCCAGCAGCTTAAGGGAGTTGCGAGTGAACACTGAAGCTTTCTTT.

V is TRBV5-5 and J is TRBJ2-7, with D possibly matching TRBD2 (6 bases). Germline loops: CDR1 SGHKS, CDR2 YYEKEE (reference sequence). This CDR3 spans 13 amino acids. V was pared by 2 bases and J by 9 bases, with 15 bases between. The CDR3 protein is CASSLMEGGRQYV. The CDR3 nucleotides read TGTGCCAGCAGCTTAATGGAGGGTGGACGGCAGTACGTC.

This chain joins TRBV19 and TRBJ1-2; maybe TRBD1 (5 bases). The CDR3 runs 15 residues. Trimming pared 2 bases from V and 0 bases from J, leaving 10 bases between. Looked up from germline, CDR1 is LNHDA and CDR2 is SQIVND (reference sequence). CDR3 region: CASSITQGSNYGYTF. The CDR3 region has the DNA TGTGCCAGTAGTATAACCCAGGGATCTAACTATGGCTACACCTTC.

The CDR3 region has the DNA TGCGCCAGCAGCTTGAACCCGGACTACCTTGGAGGGGCCAACGTCCTGACTTTC. Its translation: CASSLNPDYLGGANVLTF. This sequence joins TRBV5-1 and TRBJ2-6, with a tentative D call TRBD2 (6 bases). CDR3 length equals 18 residues. Trimming cost V 1 base and J 4 bases, with 18 bases left between them. Germline CDR1 is SGHRS and CDR2 is YFSETQ.

The V and J genes are TRBV6-1 and TRBJ2-7; D possibly corresponds to TRBD2 (6 bases). The V gene lost 2 bases and the J gene lost 6 bases, with 14 bases spanning the gap. Germline V gene sequence: CDR1 MNHNS, CDR2 SASEGT. The CDR3 has 14 amino acids. CDR3 loop: CASSEFRGKGEQYV. The CDR3 bases are TGTGCCAGCAGTGAATTTCGGGGGAAGGGCGAGCAGTACGTC.

The J gene is TRBJ2-3, the V gene TRBV9; 8 bases line up with TRBD2. This CDR3 spans 15 amino acids. CDR1 SGDLS and CDR2 YYNGEE come from the germline V gene. Losses at the gene ends were 0 bases for V and 10 bases for J; bases not matched to a gene: 10. DNA of the CDR3: TGTGCCAGCAGCGTAGGAACTAGCGGCGGCTCGGCGCAGTATTTT. It specifies CASSVGTSGGSAQYF.

This clone has just one count. The DNA is omitted, as the CDR3 cannot be located on it reliably, and the CDR3 follows TCRdb's listing. The V gene is TRBV7-8, the J gene TRBJ1-2; no check of the table's D call, TRBD1, against the DNA was made. CDR1 is SGHVS and CDR2 is FQNEAQ in the germline V gene. The CDR3 spans 12 residues, counting both ends. The CDR3 loop is CASSWGQGACTF.

This sequence joins TRBV7-8 and TRBJ1-5; D unresolved. The CDR3 length is 15 residues. Germline values: CDR1 SGHVS, CDR2 FQNEAQ. Trimming pared 5 bases from V and 3 bases from J, leaving 14 bases between. CDR3 sequence reads: CASSLYPAPNQPQHF. The CDR3 region has the DNA TGTGCCAGCAGCCTCTACCCCGCACCCAATCAGCCCCAGCATTTT.